This TCR beta chain was found in a study of cytomegalovirus exposure and HLA in healthy donors. This clone was picked up a small number of times. Both 60 Vbeta primers and 13 Jbeta primers went into the PCR. Here immunoSEQ multiplex PCR was the method, and the copy in TCRdb shows in-frame clones only, minus some. The table records roughly 34,000 clones, 65% to 75% of them present only once. Trimming removed 7 bases at V and 7 bases at J, with 7 bases between. CDR1 is SNHLY and CDR2 is FYNNEI in the germline V gene. The CDR3 runs 11 residues. What was sequenced was PBMCs. The origin of this receptor is a man aged 40-49 years in good health and CMV-seropositive. This chain joins TRBV2 and TRBJ2-2; no clear D. This chain's CDR3 is CASNFVGELFF. CDR3 sequence (DNA): TGTGCCAGCAACTTCGTCGGGGAGCTGTTTTTT.